A selection of T cell receptor beta chains follows, all from one sample in a study of T-cell reconstitution after alpha-beta-depleted transplantation in children. Each CDR3 protein gets one entry after TCRdb re-called the PCR reads with MiXCR. The top ten hold roughly 2.5% of the sample, which has 500,000 or so distinct CDR3 sequences, less than 35% seen once. Material: PBMCs from the stem cell graft donor, obtained from the stem cell graft. These receptors were obtained from a human donor who donated a stem cell graft to a child with aplastic anemia. Both conserved end residues are trimmed from each CDR3.

J gene | V gene | CDR3 protein
TRBJ2-3 | TRBV12-5 | ASGFFGGTHTDTQY
TRBJ2-6 | TRBV29-1 | SVVPSSGANVLT
TRBJ1-2 | TRBV7-2 | ASSLNPGTSGGYT
TRBJ2-5 | TRBV12-3/TRBV12-4 | ASTWTSGIVQETQY
TRBJ1-6 | TRBV19 | ASSSSGTLGSPLH
TRBJ2-5 | TRBV7-2 | ASSQLHRGQETQY
TRBJ2-2 | TRBV29-1 | SVEDRGPGELF
TRBJ2-1 | TRBV7-2 | ASSLARDLLLEQF
TRBJ2-7 | TRBV19 | ASSRGESYEQY
TRBJ2-3 | TRBV29-1 | SVEVEGQGAGDTQY
TRBJ1-5 | TRBV15 | ATSSQDRANQPQH
TRBJ2-5 | TRBV10-3 | AIRGTEETQY
TRBJ2-6 | TRBV6-1 | ASSEALAGSGTGANGLT